What follows are 22 T cell receptor beta chains derived from one specimen sequenced in a study of shared clonotypes between healthy human individuals. The method was immunoSEQ multiplex PCR; TCRdb's version includes in-frame clones alone and lacks a portion of them. The repertoire holds about 2.1 million clones, with just under 95% as singletons. CD45RO-negative, CCR7-positively selected cells formed the naive CD8 fraction, excluding terminally differentiated effector memory CD45RA+ cells. What was sequenced was naive CD8+ T cells from PBMCs. The receptors originated from a man between 18 and 29 years old in good health. Some clones in this sample may be carry-over from other donors' samples.

CDR3 sequence: CASSENVGLAGNEQYF. The CDR3 nucleotides are TGTGCCAGCAGTGAGAACGTGGGACTAGCGGGAAACGAGCAGTACTTC. The chain uses TRBV4-2 and TRBJ2-7; 13 bases are a match to TRBD2. Germline V gives CDR1 LGHNA, CDR2 YNFKEQ. Unmatched junction bases numbered 10, after V lost 6 bases and J lost 5 bases. CDR3 length equals 16 residues.

V usage is TRBV5-6 and J usage is TRBJ2-4; 8 bases map to TRBD2. CDR3 size: 14 residues. Germline trimming cut 4 bases from V and 10 bases from J; bases unmatched to any gene: 10. CDR1 SGHDT and CDR2 YYEEEE come from the germline V gene. The CDR3 DNA is TGTGCCAGCAGCCCCGACGTGGCGGGAGGAATTCAGTACTTC. Translating gives CASSPDVAGGIQYF.

The V and J genes are TRBV14 and TRBJ1-4; D is unresolved. Trimming cost V 4 bases and J 8 bases, with 20 bases left between them. The CDR3 contains 16 residues. Germline V gene lookup returns CDR1 SGHDN and CDR2 FVKESK. The CDR3 region has the DNA TGTGCCAGCAGCCCCCTCTCGGGGTTCGTGGGCGAAAAACTGTTTTTT. Residues: CASSPLSGFVGEKLFF.

The J gene is TRBJ1-2, the V gene TRBV10-1, with D uncertain. The CDR3 covers 10 residues. Germline CDR1 reads WNHNN; CDR2 reads SYGVQD (reference sequence). The V gene lost 6 bases and the J gene lost 8 bases, with 7 bases spanning the gap. The CDR3 DNA is TGCGCCAGCAGAGGCAGGGGCTACACCTTC. This sequence encodes CASRGRGYTF.

The chain links TRBV19 to TRBJ2-1, with TRBD2 identical over 7 bases. Trimming at V came to 0 bases and at J to 1 base, leaving 6 bases not matched to a gene. Germline assignment: CDR1 LNHDA and CDR2 SQIVND (reference sequence). This CDR3 comprises 17 residues. This CDR3 is CASSIDILAASYNEQFF. The CDR3 coding sequence is TGTGCCAGTAGTATAGATATTCTAGCGGCTTCCTACAATGAGCAGTTCTTC.

The chain employs TRBV28 and TRBJ2-7, with 7 bases matching TRBD2. The CDR3 has 14 amino acids. Unmatched junction bases numbered 6, after V lost 7 bases and J lost 0 bases. Germline CDR1 is MDHEN and CDR2 is SYDVKM. As DNA, the CDR3 is TGTGCCAGCACGAACCGGGGGGTCTCCTACGAGCAGTACTTC. Its translation: CASTNRGVSYEQYF.

This clone came up once. The chain combines TRBV7-9 with TRBJ2-7, with D perhaps matching TRBD1 (5 bases). CDR3 length equals 15 residues. Germline lookup yields CDR1 SEHNR and CDR2 FQNEAQ (reference sequence). V was cut by 6 bases and J by 0 bases, with 15 bases left in between. CDR3 nucleotide sequence: TGTGCCAGCAGTCATGACAGAATACCCTCCTACGAGCAGTACTTC. Amino acids: CASSHDRIPSYEQYF.

V usage is TRBV7-8 and J usage is TRBJ1-5; D is uncertain. Between the trimmed V and J ends, which lost 1 base and 4 bases, there was a span of 14 bases. Germline V gene sequence: CDR1 SGHVS, CDR2 FQNEAQ. The CDR3 totals 16 residues. CDR3 region: CASSLVPNSINQPQHF. CDR3 DNA: TGTGCCAGCAGCTTAGTACCCAACAGTATAAATCAGCCCCAGCATTTT.

This clone was seen a few times. J is TRBJ2-2 and V is TRBV15; D is uncertain. This CDR3 comprises 15 residues. Trimming left V 1 base short and J 3 bases short, with 9 bases between. Per the germline V gene, CDR1 is LNHNV and CDR2 is YYDKDF (reference sequence). For the CDR3, the DNA is TGTGCCACCAGCAGAGCTCCGACTTACACCGGGGAGCTGTTTTTT. Translating gives CATSRAPTYTGELFF.

In DNA form, the CDR3 reads TGTGCCAGCTCACCGGGACCCGCAAACTATGGCTACACCTTC. As protein: CASSPGPANYGYTF. The J gene is TRBJ1-2, the V gene TRBV18; perhaps TRBD1 as D (5 bases). This CDR3 comprises 14 residues. The V and J ends lost 3 bases and 2 bases respectively, with 10 bases between them. Germline CDR1 KGHSH, CDR2 LQKENI. Supplemented by reference TRBV18 and TRBJ1-2, the full variable domain reads NAGVMQNPRHLVRRRGQEARLRCSPMKGHSHVYWYRQLPEEGLKFMVYLQKENIIDESGMPKERFSAEFPKEGPSILRIQQVVRGDSAAYFCASSPGPANYGYTFGSGTRLTVV.

The chain joins TRBV7-9 to TRBJ2-7; D ambiguous. The ends were cut back, 1 base at V and 4 bases at J, with 11 bases in the middle. Germline CDR1 and CDR2: SEHNR and FQNEAQ (reference sequence). This CDR3 comprises 14 residues. The CDR3 region is CASSLEARGYEQYF. DNA of the CDR3: TGTGCCAGCAGCTTAGAGGCTAGAGGTTACGAGCAGTACTTC.

The chain uses TRBV5-4 and TRBJ2-7; maybe TRBD2 (7 bases). Trimming removed 4 bases from V and 7 bases from J, with 21 bases in between. Germline V gives CDR1 SGHNT, CDR2 YYREEE (reference sequence). CDR3 length equals 15 residues. DNA for the CDR3: TGTGCCAGCAGCATTATGGGAAACAGGGAGGGGGAGCAGTACTTC. This encodes CASSIMGNREGEQYF.

This sequence joins TRBV6-5 and TRBJ2-5; D may correspond to TRBD1 or TRBD2 (5 bases each). The CDR3 sequence is 16 residues long. Looked up from germline, CDR1 is MNHEY and CDR2 is SVGAGI. Trimming shortened V by 2 bases and J by 2 bases, and 15 bases separated the two germline ends. The CDR3 nucleotides are TGTGCCAGCAGTTACGGGACCCTCAGAGGGCAAGAGACCCAGTACTTC. Amino acids: CASSYGTLRGQETQYF.

The chain employs TRBV6-1 and TRBJ2-3; 9 bases fit TRBD2. Germline loops: CDR1 MNHNS, CDR2 SASEGT. The CDR3 has 17 amino acids. J lost 4 bases, V lost 3 bases, and 11 bases had no gene match. The CDR3 DNA follows: TGTGCCAGCAGTGAGTTAGCGGGAGCCCCTAGGGCAGATACGCAGTATTTT. It specifies CASSELAGAPRADTQYF.

About this clone itself: Other DNA sequences from this sample encode an identical CDR3 as well. V is TRBV27 and J is TRBJ2-3; D uncertain. Germline-derived CDR1 and CDR2 are MNHEY and SMNVEV (reference sequence). V was cut by 2 bases and J by 4 bases, with 4 bases left in between. There are 12 residues in the CDR3. The DNA of the CDR3 is TGTGCCAGCAGTTTAAATGCAGATACGCAGTATTTT. Translation: CASSLNADTQYF.

The chain combines TRBV4-3 with TRBJ1-2, with D possibly being TRBD1 (6 bases). Germline-derived CDR1 and CDR2 are LGHNA and YSLEER. There are 15 residues in the CDR3. V lost 3 bases and J 1 base, leaving 12 bases between the germline ends. The CDR3 sequence is CASSQRGRNNYGYTF. CDR3 bases: TGCGCCAGCAGCCAGAGGGGGAGAAATAACTATGGCTACACCTTC.

V and J are TRBV6-1 and TRBJ2-7; 11 bases agree with TRBD2. Per germline, CDR1 MNHNS and CDR2 SASEGT. This CDR3 has 16 amino acids. V lost 3 bases and J lost 7; bases outside the gene matches: 11. The CDR3 here is CASSEGSSGRAREQYF. CDR3 sequence (DNA): TGTGCCAGCAGTGAGGGAAGTAGCGGGAGGGCTAGGGAGCAGTACTTC.

This clone appeared once. The sample holds other DNA sequences that translate to the same CDR3. V is TRBV30 and J is TRBJ1-5; D is unresolved. The germline V gene encodes CDR1 GTSNPN and CDR2 SVGIG (reference sequence). The V gene lost 0 bases and the J gene lost 2 bases, with 2 bases spanning the gap. The CDR3 is 12 residues long. CDR3 sequence reads: CAWSVGNQPQHF. CDR3 in DNA: TGTGCCTGGAGTGTGGGCAATCAGCCCCAGCATTTT.

This clone occurred a few times. Relative to the germline gene, one junction end is altered; a read error may explain this. The chain links TRBV10-3 to TRBJ1-2; 10 positions agree with TRBD1. The germline V gene encodes CDR1 ENHRY and CDR2 SYGVKD. The CDR3 spans 14 residues. The CDR3 sequence is CAITETGGGYGYTF. The CDR3 DNA is TGTGCCATCACTGAGACAGGGGGCGGCTATGGCTACACCTTC.

This chain uses TRBV6-5 with TRBJ2-1; 9 bases fit TRBD1. This CDR3 contains 14 residues. Germline CDR1 MNHEY, CDR2 SVGAGI. The ends lost 6 bases at V and 4 bases at J; junction bases unmatched: 4. CDR3 protein: CASRGTGKYNEQFF. DNA of the CDR3: TGTGCCAGCAGGGGGACAGGGAAATACAATGAGCAGTTCTTC.

V gene TRBV10-3 combines with J gene TRBJ2-5, with 9 nucleotides matching TRBD1. Trimming removed 3 bases from V and 3 bases from J; junction bases left unmatched: 8. The CDR3 totals 16 residues. The V gene's germline CDR1 is ENHRY and CDR2 SYGVKD. CDR3 sequence: CAISDPGTGHEETQYF. DNA for the CDR3: TGTGCCATCAGTGACCCCGGGACAGGGCACGAAGAGACCCAGTACTTC.

This rearrangement joins TRBV27 to TRBJ2-2; 8 positions match TRBD2. CDR3 length: 17 residues. The V segment lost 7 bases and the J segment 7 bases; nucleotides outside the gene matches: 17. Germline-derived CDR1 and CDR2 are MNHEY and SMNVEV (reference sequence). The DNA of the CDR3 is TGTGCCAGCACCCCGAATCCGGGACTAGATTATGGCGGGGAGCTGTTTTTT. Its translation: CASTPNPGLDYGGELFF.